This is a list of T cell receptor beta chains from one sample in a study of response to subunit inactivated influenza vaccine. Each CDR3 protein gets one entry after TCRdb re-called the RT-PCR reads with MiXCR. The data show 700,000 to 900,000 distinct CDR3 sequences, 21% seen once. The specimen was PBMCs from blood, collected about 5 days after vaccination. The origin of the receptors is a middle-aged man who received an inactivated influenza vaccine. Each CDR3 is given with its conserved first and last residue. The D gene is left open where the match is weak. For some rows the clone size is stated as once, few or many, or as a class when expanded; others skip it.

clone size	V gene	J gene	D gene	CDR3 protein	CDR3 DNA
few	TRBV20-1	TRBJ2-1	TRBD2	CSARGRRGDNEQFF	TGCAGTGCTAGAGGTCGGCGGGGGGACAATGAGCAGTTCTTC
many	TRBV20-1	TRBJ1-1	.	CSATQDGKNTEAFF	TGCAGTGCTACACAGGACGGAAAGAACACTGAAGCTTTCTTT
once	TRBV11-2	TRBJ2-7	TRBD2	CASSSGQVLAGGPNEQYF	TGTGCCAGCAGCTCAGGACAGGTTCTAGCGGGAGGGCCGAACGAGCAGTACTTC
many	TRBV9	TRBJ2-1	.	CASSAAFWEGEVNEQFF	TGTGCCAGCAGCGCCGCCTTCTGGGAGGGGGAGGTTAATGAGCAGTTCTTC
few	TRBV10-2	TRBJ1-5	.	CASLDRWDQPQHF	TGCGCCAGCCTGGACCGCTGGGATCAGCCCCAGCATTTT
.	TRBV30	TRBJ2-3	.	CAWIPTPGTDTQYF	TGTGCCTGGATCCCCACGCCCGGTACAGATACGCAGTATTTT
few	TRBV27	TRBJ2-3	TRBD2	CASSLVSGSGTDTQYF	TGTGCCAGCAGTTTAGTAAGCGGGAGCGGCACAGATACGCAGTATTTT
few	TRBV4-2	TRBJ2-7	.	CASSHARGAAPHEQYF	TGTGCCAGCAGCCATGCCCGTGGGGCTGCCCCTCACGAGCAGTACTTC
.	TRBV10-3	TRBJ2-3	.	CAISEFGASSTDTQYF	TGTGCCATCAGTGAGTTCGGGGCTAGCAGCACAGATACGCAGTATTTT
many	TRBV12-3/TRBV12-4	TRBJ1-1	TRBD1	CASREGANTEAFF	TGTGCCAGCAGGGAGGGGGCCAACACTGAAGCTTTCTTT
few	TRBV9	TRBJ2-1	.	CASSETRTGEQFF	TGTGCCAGCAGCGAAACTAGGACCGGTGAGCAGTTCTTC
few	TRBV28	TRBJ2-7	TRBD1	CASSETGVPITYEQYF	TGTGCCAGCAGCGAGACAGGGGTCCCTATTACCTACGAGCAGTACTTC
.	TRBV5-1	TRBJ1-4	TRBD1	CASSTGQGGNEKLFF	TGCGCCAGCAGCACCGGACAGGGCGGAAATGAAAAACTGTTTTTT
few	TRBV25-1	TRBJ2-1	TRBD2	CASSEKRELIYNEQFF	TGTGCCAGCAGTGAAAAGCGGGAGCTTATCTACAATGAGCAGTTCTTC
few	TRBV6-2/TRBV6-3	TRBJ2-2	TRBD2	CASRPSGGNTGELFF	TGTGCCAGCAGACCTAGCGGGGGCAACACCGGGGAGCTGTTTTTT
few	TRBV3-1	TRBJ2-4	TRBD1	CASSQGGGQYF	TGTGCCAGCAGCCAAGGAGGGGGCCAGTACTTC
.	TRBV12-3/TRBV12-4	TRBJ2-7	.	CASSSGLTSYEQYF	TGTGCCAGCAGTTCGGGACTTACCAGCTACGAGCAGTACTTC